This T cell receptor (beta chain) was obtained from a study of CD8+ T cells in alopecia areata. The germline CDR1 and CDR2 sequences are LNHDA and SQIVND (reference sequence). Trimming took 7 bases from V and 0 from J, leaving 10 bases between them. There are 14 residues in the CDR3. Extraction of RNA preceded its reverse transcription into cDNA, which served as the sequencing template. Clones were sequenced by immunoSEQ multiplex PCR, and TCRdb holds only the in-frame ones, with some missing. The sample shows under 150,000 clones, around 45% of them seen only once. The sample consisted of NKG2D-low CD8+ T cells sorted from blood. The receptor was derived from a human donor with alopecia areata. The rearrangement uses TRBV19 and TRBJ1-5; tentative D call: TRBD1 (5 bases). The CDR3 DNA reads as TGTGCCAGTACACCAGGGAATAGCAATCAGCCCCAGCATTTT. Its protein is CASTPGNSNQPQHF.